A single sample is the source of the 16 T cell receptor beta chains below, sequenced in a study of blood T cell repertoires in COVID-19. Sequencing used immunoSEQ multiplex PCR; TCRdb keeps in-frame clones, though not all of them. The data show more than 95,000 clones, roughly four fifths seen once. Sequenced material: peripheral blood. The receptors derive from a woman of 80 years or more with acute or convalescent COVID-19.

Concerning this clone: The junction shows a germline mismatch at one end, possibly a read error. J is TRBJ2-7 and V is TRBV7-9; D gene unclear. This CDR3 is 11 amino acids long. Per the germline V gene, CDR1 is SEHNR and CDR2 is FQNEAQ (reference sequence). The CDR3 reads CASSLGLEIFF. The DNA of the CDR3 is TGTGCCAGCAGCTTAGGATTAGAGATATTCTTC.

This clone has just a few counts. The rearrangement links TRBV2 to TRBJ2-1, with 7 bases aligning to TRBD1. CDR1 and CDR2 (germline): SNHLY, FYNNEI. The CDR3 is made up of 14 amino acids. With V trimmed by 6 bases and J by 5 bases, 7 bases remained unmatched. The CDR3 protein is CASRLQGPHNEQFF. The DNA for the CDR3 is TGTGCCAGCAGGCTACAGGGGCCACACAATGAGCAGTTCTTC.

This chain's CDR3 is CASTRGFVNTEAFF. The CDR3 nucleotides are TGTGCCAGTACCCGGGGGTTTGTCAACACTGAAGCTTTCTTT. The genes are TRBV19 and TRBJ1-1, with a weak D call TRBD1 (5 bases). The CDR3 has 14 amino acids. With 7 bases removed from V and 2 bases from J, the gap between germline ends came to 14 bases. Per germline, CDR1 LNHDA and CDR2 SQIVND (reference sequence).

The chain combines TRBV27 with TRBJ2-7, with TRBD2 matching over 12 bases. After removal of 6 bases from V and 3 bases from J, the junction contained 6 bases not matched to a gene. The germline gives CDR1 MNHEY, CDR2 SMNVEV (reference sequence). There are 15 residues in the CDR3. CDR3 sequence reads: CASSSWTSGVYEQYF. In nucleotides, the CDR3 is TGTGCCAGCAGCTCCTGGACTAGCGGGGTCTACGAGCAGTACTTC.

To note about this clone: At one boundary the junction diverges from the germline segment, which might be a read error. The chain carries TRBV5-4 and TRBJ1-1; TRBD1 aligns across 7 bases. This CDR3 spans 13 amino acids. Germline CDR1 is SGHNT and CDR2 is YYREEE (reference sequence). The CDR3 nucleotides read TGTGCCAGCACCTCACTCCTTGACAGGGAAGGAATCTTT. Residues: CASTSLLDREGIF.

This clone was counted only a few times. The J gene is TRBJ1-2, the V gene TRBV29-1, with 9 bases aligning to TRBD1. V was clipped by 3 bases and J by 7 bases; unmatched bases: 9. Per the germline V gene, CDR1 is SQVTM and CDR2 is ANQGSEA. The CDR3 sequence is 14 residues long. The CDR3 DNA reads TGCAGCGTTGACCCGGGACAGGGCGGATTTGGCTACACCTTC. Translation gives CSVDPGQGGFGYTF.

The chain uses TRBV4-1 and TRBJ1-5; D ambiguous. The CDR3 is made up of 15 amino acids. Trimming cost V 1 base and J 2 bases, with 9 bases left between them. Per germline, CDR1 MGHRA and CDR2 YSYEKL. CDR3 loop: CASSQGYRGNQPQHF. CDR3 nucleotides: TGCGCCAGCAGCCAAGGGTACCGGGGCAATCAGCCCCAGCATTTT.

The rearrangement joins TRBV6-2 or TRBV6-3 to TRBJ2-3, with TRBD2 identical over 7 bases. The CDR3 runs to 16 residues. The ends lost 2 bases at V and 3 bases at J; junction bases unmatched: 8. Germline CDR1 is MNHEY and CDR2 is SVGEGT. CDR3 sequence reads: CASSYGTGGSTDTQYF. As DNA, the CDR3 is TGTGCCAGCAGTTACGGAACGGGAGGAAGTACAGATACGCAGTATTTT.

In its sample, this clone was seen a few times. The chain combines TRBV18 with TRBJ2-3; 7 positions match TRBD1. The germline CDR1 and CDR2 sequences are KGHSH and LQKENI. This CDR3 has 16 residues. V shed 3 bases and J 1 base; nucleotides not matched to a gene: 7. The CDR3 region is CASSPAIDRGTDTQYF. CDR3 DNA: TGTGCCAGCTCACCCGCGATCGACAGGGGCACAGATACGCAGTATTTT.

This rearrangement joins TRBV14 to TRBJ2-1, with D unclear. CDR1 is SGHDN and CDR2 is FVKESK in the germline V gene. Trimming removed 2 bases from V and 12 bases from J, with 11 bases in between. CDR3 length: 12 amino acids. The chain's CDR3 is CASSQRVRPQFF. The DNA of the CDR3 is TGTGCCAGCAGCCAACGTGTGAGGCCGCAGTTCTTC.

CDR3 amino acids: CASSSHPEGGAFF. The CDR3 DNA sequence: TGTGCCAGCAGCTCGCACCCCGAGGGAGGAGCTTTCTTT. The genes are TRBV11-3 and TRBJ1-1; D unresolved. The V gene lost 4 bases and the J gene lost 10 bases, with 16 bases spanning the gap. Germline values: CDR1 SGHNT, CDR2 YENEEA. The length of the CDR3 is 13 residues.

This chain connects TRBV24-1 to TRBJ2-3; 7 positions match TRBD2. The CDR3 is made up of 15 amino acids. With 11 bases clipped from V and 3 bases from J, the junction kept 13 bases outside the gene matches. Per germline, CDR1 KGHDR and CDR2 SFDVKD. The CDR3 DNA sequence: TGTGCCAGCATTAACGGGCGGGAGATTACAGATACGCAGTATTTT. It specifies CASINGREITDTQYF.

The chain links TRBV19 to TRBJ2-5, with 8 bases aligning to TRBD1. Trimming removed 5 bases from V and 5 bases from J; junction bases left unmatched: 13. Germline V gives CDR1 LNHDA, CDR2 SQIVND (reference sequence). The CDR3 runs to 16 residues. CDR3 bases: TGTGCCAGTAGTGCCTGGACAGGGCGAGGGGTGGAGACCCAGTACTTC. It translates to CASSAWTGRGVETQYF.

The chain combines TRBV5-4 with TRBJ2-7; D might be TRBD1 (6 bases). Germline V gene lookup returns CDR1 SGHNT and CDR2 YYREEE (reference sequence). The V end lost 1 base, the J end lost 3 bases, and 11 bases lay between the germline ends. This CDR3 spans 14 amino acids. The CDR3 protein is CASSLTGNDYEQYF. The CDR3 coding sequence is TGTGCCAGCAGCTTGACAGGGAACGACTACGAGCAGTACTTC. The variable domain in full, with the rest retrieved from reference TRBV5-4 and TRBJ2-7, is ETGVTQSPTHLIKTRGQQVTLRCSSQSGHNTVSWYQQALGQGPQFIFQYYREEENGRGNFPPRFSGLQFPNYSSELNVNALELDDSALYLCASSLTGNDYEQYFGPGTRLTVT.

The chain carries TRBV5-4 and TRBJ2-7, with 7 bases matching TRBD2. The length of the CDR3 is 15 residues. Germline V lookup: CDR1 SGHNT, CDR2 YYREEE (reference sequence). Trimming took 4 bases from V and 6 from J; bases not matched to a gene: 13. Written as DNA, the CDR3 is TGTGCCAGCAGCCGCGAACGGACTAGGCGGGGCGAGCAGTACGTC. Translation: CASSRERTRRGEQYV.

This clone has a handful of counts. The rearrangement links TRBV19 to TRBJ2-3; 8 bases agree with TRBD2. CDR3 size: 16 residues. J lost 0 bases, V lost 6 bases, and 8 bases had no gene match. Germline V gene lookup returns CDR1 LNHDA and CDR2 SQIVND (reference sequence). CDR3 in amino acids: CASSYIAGQSTDTQYF. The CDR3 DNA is TGTGCCAGTAGCTACATAGCGGGGCAAAGCACAGATACGCAGTATTTT.